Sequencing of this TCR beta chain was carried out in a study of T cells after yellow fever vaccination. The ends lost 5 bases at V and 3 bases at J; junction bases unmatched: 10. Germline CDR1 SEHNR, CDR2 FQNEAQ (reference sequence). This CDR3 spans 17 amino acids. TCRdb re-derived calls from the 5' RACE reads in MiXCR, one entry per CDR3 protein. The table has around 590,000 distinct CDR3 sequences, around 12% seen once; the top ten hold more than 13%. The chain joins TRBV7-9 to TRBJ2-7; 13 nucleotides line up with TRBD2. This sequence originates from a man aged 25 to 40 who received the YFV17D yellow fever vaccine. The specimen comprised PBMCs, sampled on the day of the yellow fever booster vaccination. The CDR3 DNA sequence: TGTGCCAGCAGCCATCGGACTAGCGGGAGATTAGGCTACGAGCAGTACTTC. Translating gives CASSHRTSGRLGYEQYF.